This T cell receptor beta chain was found in a study of T cells in Graves' hyperthyroidism and ophthalmopathy. Germline loops: CDR1 WNHNN, CDR2 SYGVQD (reference sequence). Unmatched junction bases numbered 16, after V lost 6 bases and J lost 6 bases. The CDR3 loop spans 17 amino acids. RNA transcripts provided the source from which TCR beta CDR3 regions were amplified. Initially, a first-round RT-PCR of the TCR CDR3 employed the HTBI primer set. TCRdb analysed the multiplex PCR reads with MiXCR anew, one entry per CDR3 protein. The table has a few hundred thousand distinct CDR3 sequences, around 20% seen once.

This receptor was obtained from a man between 18 and 29 years old with Graves' ophthalmopathy. Material for sequencing was blood. The rearrangement uses TRBV10-1 and TRBJ2-2; TRBD1 matches 7 bases. Here the CDR3 DNA reads TGCGCCAGCAGCGACCGACGACAGGGCGGATTTTCCGGGGAGCTGTTTTTT. Protein: CASSDRRQGGFSGELFF.